These T cell receptor beta chains were read from a single sample in a study of early stage breast cancer tumors. Libraries were prepared by immunoSEQ multiplex PCR; TCRdb keeps only in-frame clonotypes and omits some of them. The sample holds some 36,000 clones; over 65% are singletons and the top ten take about 7%. The sample was blood. The receptors derive from a person between 55 and 69 years old with breast cancer. CDR3s include the opening cysteine and the closing phenylalanine or tryptophan. A D gene is named only where the DNA matches it firmly. The listing skips clone size in some rows; elsewhere it reads once, few, many or a size class.

cdr3_aa cdr3_nt d_call j_call v_call clone_size
CASSYTGDPEAFF TGTGCCAGCAGTTACACAGGAGACCCTGAAGCTTTCTTT - TRBJ1-1 TRBV6-6 -
CASSGRPGQSLNYEQYF TGTGCCAGCAGTGGCCGGCCCGGACAGTCCCTTAACTACGAGCAGTACTTC - TRBJ2-7 TRBV6-1 -
CASSPNRLMNTEAFF TGTGCCAGTAGTCCGAACCGCCTTATGAACACTGAAGCTTTCTTT - TRBJ1-1 TRBV19 few
CASSMTGRVTDTQYF TGTGCCAGCAGTATGACAGGCCGGGTTACAGATACGCAGTATTTT - TRBJ2-3 TRBV27 -
CASSGQGYYGYTF TGTGCCAGCAGCGGACAGGGTTACTATGGCTACACCTTC TRBD1 TRBJ1-2 TRBV9 once
CASSGVREDPANYGYTF TGTGCCAGCAGTGGCGTCAGGGAGGATCCTGCTAACTATGGCTACACCTTC - TRBJ1-2 TRBV6-1 few
CSVTPGTGVNEQYF TGCAGCGTTACACCCGGGACAGGGGTGAACGAGCAGTACTTC TRBD1 TRBJ2-7 TRBV29-1 -
CASTENTGELFF TGCGCCAGCACCGAGAACACCGGGGAGCTGTTTTTT - TRBJ2-2 TRBV5-1 -
CASSLQGSVNEQFF TGCGCCAGCAGCCTTCAGGGTTCAGTCAATGAGCAGTTCTTC - TRBJ2-1 TRBV4-1 -
CASSQDRSSYEQYF TGTGCCAGCAGCCAAGATCGTAGCTCCTACGAGCAGTACTTC - TRBJ2-7 TRBV4-2 large
CASSTTGQGVGQYF TGTGCCAGCAGCACCACCGGACAGGGCGTTGGGCAGTACTTC TRBD1 TRBJ2-7 TRBV9 once
CASSPREGPVAQYF TGTGCCAGCAGCCCTAGGGAGGGGCCGGTGGCCCAGTACTTC TRBD2 TRBJ2-5 TRBV28 -
CASSPNPDRIPTGDQYF TGCGCCAGCAGCCCGAACCCAGACAGGATCCCAACTGGGGACCAGTACTTC - TRBJ2-5 TRBV5-1 -
CASSLAGQGVGNTIYF TGTGCCAGCAGCTTAGCGGGACAGGGGGTAGGAAACACCATATATTTT TRBD1 TRBJ1-3 TRBV7-6 -
CATSRDRLAGGYNEQFF TGTGCCACCAGCAGAGACCGACTAGCGGGAGGGTATAATGAGCAGTTCTTC TRBD2 TRBJ2-1 TRBV15 few
CASATGGWSNQPQHF TGTGCCAGTGCCACGGGGGGCTGGAGCAATCAGCCCCAGCATTTT - TRBJ1-5 TRBV19 -
CASSWGGETQYF TGCGCCAGCAGCTGGGGGGGAGAGACCCAGTACTTC TRBD2 TRBJ2-5 TRBV5-1 -
CASSFEYRVGTEAFF TGTGCCAGCAGCTTTGAATACAGGGTGGGTACTGAAGCTTTCTTT - TRBJ1-1 TRBV7-9 -
CASSQEGGEGYGYTF TGCGCCAGCAGCCAAGAAGGGGGGGAGGGCTATGGCTACACCTTC - TRBJ1-2 TRBV4-1 -